This T cell receptor (beta chain) is from a study of beta chain features in type 1 diabetes listed by TCRdb under 2018. Describing the broader study: Mean age, gender distribution, total cell number and subset yield did not differ between patients and healthy donors. Across all samples, some 99 million sorted cells were examined, and cell number per subset correlated strongly with RNA yield. In the study, TCRB repertoires of sorted circulating CD4+ T cell subsets from recently diagnosed type 1 diabetes patients were compared with those of matched healthy donors. Regulatory and stem cell-like memory subsets were obtained from only 8 patients and about 8 healthy donors, while naive and central memory subsets were obtained from all 30 or so donors.

A single peripheral blood draw of approximately 120 mL on average was collected from each donor into heparinised tubes. Naive, central memory, regulatory and stem cell-like memory CD4+ T cells were sorted on a BD FACSAria II using a panel including CD45RO, CCR7, CD25, CD127, CD95 and CD27. All sorted populations exceeded 95% purity. PBMCs were separated immediately by Lymphoprep density gradient centrifugation and were stained directly, without being cultured. To minimize batch effects, samples were stained and sorted in pairs, one healthy donor with one patient per experiment. The entire isolated RNA was reverse transcribed using the High Capacity cDNA Reverse Transcription Kit, and thus expressed TCRB transcripts were sequenced. Naive, central memory and regulatory T cell samples underwent deep immunoSEQ sequencing, averaging roughly 3.3 million total reads per sample. After sorted cells were lysed in RLT buffer, RNA was extracted with DNase-treated RNeasy Micro or Mini kits, with the choice depending on cell number. Each cell subset was processed separately to prevent cross-contamination, with patient and healthy donor samples processed together. TCRB sequences were amplified from cDNA with the immunoSEQ multiplex PCR, producing 87-bp fragments spanning the CDR3 region. The amplicons were sequenced using the Illumina HiSeq platform. The original pipeline was this. Synthetic template baselines were used to correct PCR bias computationally, reads within Hamming distance 2 were collapsed, and singletons that could not be merged were discarded. Reads were aligned against IMGT to assign V, D and J genes, CDR3 length and insertions or deletions at six rearrangement sites. Clonotype counts were normalized to sorted cell number within each subset before computing true diversity and Gini coefficients with the tcR R package. The overlap coefficient, calculated on TCRB nucleotide sequences, was used to quantify repertoire sharing. As a proxy for the pre-selection repertoire, out-of-frame TCRB sequences from naive cells were analyzed. In TCRdb, the immuneACCESS table is reduced to in-frame sequences with V and J assigned. These tables do not hold every clone; where another copy was compared, an unresolved V gene accounts for under half, and the others remain unexplained. From that table come the V and J calls and clone size; the DNA was used to work out D and trimming. Within this sample are some 360,000 clones, with around 20% of them counted one time only. Approximately 0.041% of the sample belongs to the ten largest clones.

This clone was counted between two and nine times. What this receptor recognizes is not known. Base qualities are missing; no much larger clone stands one base away. As encoded in the germline V gene, CDR1 is SGHTA while CDR2 is FQGNSA. V is pruned by 5 bases and J by 4 bases, leaving 10 bases of the junction without a gene match. The CDR3 measures 15 amino acids from cysteine to phenylalanine. Of all the DNA, just the CDR3 is kept, 45 bases in frame from base 1. What the research found in general, with its limitations: A moderate but significant shortening of TCRB CDR3 length was observed in type 1 diabetes patients in all four CD4+ subsets. Sequencing cDNA rather than genomic DNA could over-represent highly expressing activated cells, although activation and CD3 levels did not differ between groups. Because small numbers of individuals were included in the HLA sub-analyses, any influence of HLA type on TCRB rearrangement was left unresolved. PCR might favor shorter templates, but patient and control samples were amplified and corrected together, so any skew would affect both groups equally. Patients with type 1 diabetes made fewer insertions and deleted more nucleotides at VDJ recombination sites, implying thymic rearrangement abnormalities. Naive, central memory and regulatory TCRB repertoires appeared more similar among patients than among healthy donors.

The chain uses TRBV7-2 and TRBJ1-1, with 7 junctional bases fitting TRBD1. The material sequenced was naive CD4+ T cells from blood. Per the publication, the cell subset or site label means: true naive CD4+ T cells. The receptor was derived from a woman aged 18-35 years in good health. The bases are TGTGCCAGCAGCCCACCGGGACAGAGGACCACTGAAGCTTTCTTT. This encodes CASSPPGQRTTEAFF.